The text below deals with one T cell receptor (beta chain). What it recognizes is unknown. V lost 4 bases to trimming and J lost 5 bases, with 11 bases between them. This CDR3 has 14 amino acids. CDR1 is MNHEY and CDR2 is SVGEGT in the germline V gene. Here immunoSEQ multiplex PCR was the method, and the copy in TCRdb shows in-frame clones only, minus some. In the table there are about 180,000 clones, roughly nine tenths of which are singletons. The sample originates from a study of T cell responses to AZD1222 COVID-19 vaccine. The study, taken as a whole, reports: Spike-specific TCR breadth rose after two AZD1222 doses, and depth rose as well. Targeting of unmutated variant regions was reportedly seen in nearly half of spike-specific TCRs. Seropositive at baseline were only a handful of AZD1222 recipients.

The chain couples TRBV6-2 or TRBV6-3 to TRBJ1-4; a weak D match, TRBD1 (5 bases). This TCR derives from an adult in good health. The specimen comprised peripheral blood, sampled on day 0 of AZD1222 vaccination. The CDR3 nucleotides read TGTGCCAGCAGTTCCGGGACCGAGAATGAAAAACTGTTTTTT. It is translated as CASSSGTENEKLFF.